The T cell receptor (beta chain) under discussion was sequenced for a study of glioma-infiltrating T cells after dendritic cell vaccination. About the research overall: Autologous tumor lysate was loaded overnight onto monocyte-derived dendritic cells grown about 7 days with IL-4 and GM-CSF. At biweekly intervals, patients got three intradermal dendritic cell vaccine injections. General study results and limits: Complete blood and tumor specimen sets were limited to few patients.

Of note for this clone: The antigen is undetermined.

The CDR3 runs 13 residues. Germline V gene data show CDR1 as SGHVS and CDR2 as FNYEAQ. V shed 6 bases, J shed 8 bases, and the junction held 6 bases outside the gene matches. The table came from immunoSEQ multiplex PCR; TCRdb's copy has only in-frame clones and leaves some out. The table records around 97,000 clones, more than 80% of them present only once. None of the glioblastoma patients had an isocitrate dehydrogenase mutation. The clonotype comes from a human donor with glioblastoma. The chain couples TRBV7-6 to TRBJ2-2, with 7 bases lining up with TRBD2. This specimen was blood, taken before dendritic cell vaccination. CDR3 region: CASSFQGGGELFF. The CDR3 DNA reads as TGTGCCAGCAGTTTTCAGGGAGGGGGGGAGCTGTTTTTT.